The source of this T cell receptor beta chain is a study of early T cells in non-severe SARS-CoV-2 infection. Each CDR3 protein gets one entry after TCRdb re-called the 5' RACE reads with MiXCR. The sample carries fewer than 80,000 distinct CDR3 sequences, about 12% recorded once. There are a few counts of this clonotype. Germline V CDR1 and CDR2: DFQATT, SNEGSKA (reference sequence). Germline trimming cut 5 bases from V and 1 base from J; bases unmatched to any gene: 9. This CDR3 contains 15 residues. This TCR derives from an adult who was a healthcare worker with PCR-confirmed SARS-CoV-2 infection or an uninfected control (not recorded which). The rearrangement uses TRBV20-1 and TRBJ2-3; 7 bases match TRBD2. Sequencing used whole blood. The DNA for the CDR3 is TGCAGTGCTGAGGTCGGGGGGTCCGGCACAGATACGCAGTATTTT. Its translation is CSAEVGGSGTDTQYF.